The source of this TCR beta chain is a study of human CD8 memory T cell subsets. Notes on the study in general: Stem-like memory and precursor exhausted T cell repertoires overlapped minimally with each other.

The PBMC originated from buffy coats obtained from healthy donors. RNA came from duplicate vials of 150,000 sorted CD8+ T cells per subset. Generation of TCR beta libraries used UMI-labeled 5' RACE. TCRdb analysed the 5' RACE reads with MiXCR anew, one entry per CDR3 protein. Of 8,300 or so distinct CDR3 sequences in the sample, 3.9% are singletons; the top ten hold 35% to 45%. The germline CDR1 and CDR2 sequences are SQVTM and ANQGSEA. Losses at the gene ends were 7 bases for V and 7 bases for J; bases not matched to a gene: 14. The CDR3 has 15 amino acids. Relative to its sample, this clonotype is medium-sized. Antigen: not known.

The clonotype comes from a human donor in good health. The sequencing input was CD8+ T cells from PBMCs. The rearrangement joins TRBV29-1 to TRBJ2-1; 9 bases line up with TRBD2. DNA for the CDR3: TGCAGCGGGCTGGGGCTAGCGGGATTCTTAAATGAGCAGTTCTTC. As protein: CSGLGLAGFLNEQFF.